Here is one TCR beta chain with its context. The data stem from a study of shared clonotypes between healthy human individuals. Only CD45RO-negative cells positively selected for CCR7 counted as naive CD8 cells, so terminally differentiated effector memory CD45RA+ cells were excluded. The method was immunoSEQ multiplex PCR; TCRdb's version includes in-frame clones alone and lacks a portion of them. Here the sample spans roughly 2 million clones, about 95% being singletons. V was clipped by 7 bases and J by 1 base, with 4 bases between them. Germline lookup yields CDR1 PRHDT and CDR2 FYEKMQ (reference sequence). The CDR3 length is 11 residues.

The specimen was naive CD8+ T cells sorted from blood. The clonotype comes from a man between 18 and 35 years old in good health. The V call is TRBV13, the J call TRBJ1-1, with no clear D. The CDR3 sequence is CASTANTEAFF. The CDR3 DNA is TGTGCCAGCACCGCGAACACTGAAGCTTTCTTT.